Each of the 15 T cell receptor beta chains below was sequenced from the same sample in a study of beta chain features in type 1 diabetes. Expressed TCRB transcripts were sequenced because the isolated RNA had all been reverse transcribed beforehand. Produced via immunoSEQ multiplex PCR; TCRdb's table is partial and in-frame only. This table holds around 340,000 clones, about a tenth found once. For these receptors, no antigen is known. Study-wide results and caveats: Patients with Type 1 diabetes showed moderately but significantly shorter TCRB CDR3s in all four CD4+ subsets.

The sample comprised central memory CD4+ T cells from blood. Source of these receptors: a man aged 30 to 45 with type 1 diabetes.

The rearrangement joins TRBV7-9 to TRBJ2-5, with D perhaps matching TRBD2 (6 bases). V was clipped by 6 bases and J by 5 bases, with 13 bases between them. There are 13 residues in the CDR3. CDR1 SEHNR and CDR2 FQNEAQ come from the germline V gene (reference sequence). The CDR3 spells CASSRGLRETQYF. The CDR3 bases are TGTGCCAGCAGTAGGGGACTGCGGGAGACCCAGTACTTC.

The chain has TRBV28 and TRBJ2-7; D possibly corresponds to TRBD1 (6 bases). V was shortened by 3 bases and J by 6 bases, with 15 bases between the two germline ends. The CDR3 is 14 residues long. Germline CDR1 reads MDHEN; CDR2 reads SYDVKM. This chain's CDR3 is CASSLQQGNFEQYF. The CDR3 DNA follows: TGTGCCAGCAGTTTGCAACAGGGCAACTTCGAGCAGTACTTC.

The DNA of the CDR3 is TGTGCCTCCATCCGGGACAGGGGGAACAATGAGCAGTTCTTC. This gives the protein CASIRDRGNNEQFF. The chain carries TRBV2 and TRBJ2-1, with 11 positions matching TRBD1. The V and J ends lost 11 bases and 5 bases, in that order; junction bases with no gene match: 8. Germline CDR1 is SNHLY and CDR2 is FYNNEI. This CDR3 region has 14 residues.

CDR3 coding DNA: TGTGCCAGCAGTTTGGGCGGGGCTAAAACTGAAGCTTTCTTT. The encoded protein is CASSLGGAKTEAFF. This chain links TRBV28 with TRBJ1-1; D might be TRBD1 (5 bases). There are 14 residues in the CDR3. Per germline, CDR1 MDHEN and CDR2 SYDVKM. V lost 3 bases, J lost 5 bases, and 13 bases lay in between.

This clone was observed a few times. CDR3 sequence: CASSLGPFMNTEAFF. CDR3 DNA sequence: TGTGCCAGCAGCTTAGGCCCGTTCATGAACACTGAAGCTTTCTTT. This chain links TRBV7-2 with TRBJ1-1; D remains unclear. V was shortened by 1 base and J by 0 bases, with 9 bases between the two germline ends. The length of the CDR3 is 15 residues. Germline V gene lookup returns CDR1 SGHTA and CDR2 FQGNSA.

The chain couples TRBV7-9 to TRBJ1-1; no definite D call. V lost 8 bases and J 0 bases, leaving 16 bases between the germline ends. The CDR3 runs 15 residues. Germline CDR1 is SEHNR and CDR2 is FQNEAQ (reference sequence). CDR3 DNA: TGTGCCAGCCTCCCCCGTGTCGACCTGAACACTGAAGCTTTCTTT. Translation: CASLPRVDLNTEAFF.

In this sample, this clone turned up a few times. This sequence joins TRBV4-3 and TRBJ1-2; D remains unclear. Germline V gene sequence: CDR1 LGHNA, CDR2 YSLEER. The V and J ends lost 3 bases and 7 bases respectively, with 12 bases between them. This CDR3 has 13 residues. The CDR3 DNA sequence: TGCGCCAGCAGCCATACTACTTTCGTTGGCTACACCTTC. It codes for CASSHTTFVGYTF.

This chain connects TRBV29-1 to TRBJ1-2, with D tentatively TRBD1 (5 bases). In germline, CDR1 is SQVTM, CDR2 ANQGSEA. Trimming took 3 bases from V and 0 from J, leaving 8 bases between them. This CDR3 is built from 13 residues. The CDR3 nucleotides read TGCAGCGTTGAGGGCAGGGCTAACTATGGCTACACCTTC. This codes for CSVEGRANYGYTF. The variable domain in full, with the rest retrieved from reference TRBV29-1 and TRBJ1-2, is SAVISQKPSRDICQRGTSLTIQCQVDSQVTMMFWYRQQPGQSLTLIATANQGSEATYESGFVIDKFPISRPNLTFSTLTVSNMSPEDSSIYLCSVEGRANYGYTFGSGTRLTVV.

The chain is built from TRBV28 and TRBJ1-1, with D unresolved. V shed 6 bases and J shed 6 bases, with 20 bases lying between them. Per germline, CDR1 MDHEN and CDR2 SYDVKM. This CDR3 has 15 residues. Here the CDR3 reads CASSPPRTTGSEAFF. The CDR3 DNA reads as TGTGCCAGCAGCCCTCCCAGAACGACGGGCTCTGAAGCTTTCTTT.

This chain uses TRBV27 with TRBJ2-7, with 8 bases lining up with TRBD1. The CDR3 runs to 13 residues. Germline trimming cut 6 bases from V and 5 bases from J; bases unmatched to any gene: 6. The germline V gene has CDR1 MNHEY and CDR2 SMNVEV (reference sequence). The CDR3 here is CASRRTGTNEQYF. The CDR3 region has the DNA TGTGCCAGCAGACGGACAGGGACAAACGAGCAGTACTTC.

J is TRBJ2-7 and V is TRBV9; D tentatively fits TRBD1 or TRBD2 (7 bases each). Between the trimmed V and J ends, which lost 0 bases and 3 bases, there was a span of 16 bases. Germline V gives CDR1 SGDLS, CDR2 YYNGEE. The CDR3 contains 16 residues. CDR3 bases: TGTGCCAGCAGCGTAGAAAGCGGGACAGTACTCTACGAGCAGTACTTC. It yields the protein CASSVESGTVLYEQYF.

CDR3 coding DNA: TGCGCCAGCAGCCAAGTGTGGGGAGCGGGAGAGACCCAGTACTTC. Protein: CASSQVWGAGETQYF. V and J are TRBV4-1 and TRBJ2-5, with TRBD2 as a possible D gene (6 bases). The CDR3 sequence is 15 residues long. Between the trimmed V and J ends, which lost 1 base and 4 bases, there was a span of 13 bases. Germline V lookup: CDR1 MGHRA, CDR2 YSYEKL.

This clone was counted between two and nine times. The genes are TRBV3-2 and TRBJ1-2. TRBV3-2 is shown as a pseudogene. The CDR3 is 9 residues long. The CDR3 loop is CASREGCTF. The CDR3 DNA sequence: TGTGCCAGCAGAGAGGGATGCACCTTC.

This clone has at least ten counts. J is TRBJ2-5 and V is TRBV7-2, with D possibly being TRBD1 (6 bases). CDR1 and CDR2 (germline): SGHTA, FQGNSA. CDR3 length equals 15 residues. Deletions cut 1 base from V and 5 bases from J, with 14 bases between. The DNA for the CDR3 is TGTGCCAGCAGCTTAGGGACAGTAAGATCGGAGACCCAGTACTTC. Translated, it gives CASSLGTVRSETQYF.

On this clone: Germline is not matched at one junction end, which may reflect a read error. The chain has TRBV7-7 and TRBJ2-2; possibly TRBD2 for D (5 bases). Germline V gives CDR1 SSHAT, CDR2 FNYEAQ (reference sequence). This CDR3 contains 15 residues. The CDR3 sequence is CASSLAYSNTGELFF. The CDR3 bases are TGTGCTAGCAGCTTAGCGTACAGTAACACCGGGGAGCTGTTTTTT.